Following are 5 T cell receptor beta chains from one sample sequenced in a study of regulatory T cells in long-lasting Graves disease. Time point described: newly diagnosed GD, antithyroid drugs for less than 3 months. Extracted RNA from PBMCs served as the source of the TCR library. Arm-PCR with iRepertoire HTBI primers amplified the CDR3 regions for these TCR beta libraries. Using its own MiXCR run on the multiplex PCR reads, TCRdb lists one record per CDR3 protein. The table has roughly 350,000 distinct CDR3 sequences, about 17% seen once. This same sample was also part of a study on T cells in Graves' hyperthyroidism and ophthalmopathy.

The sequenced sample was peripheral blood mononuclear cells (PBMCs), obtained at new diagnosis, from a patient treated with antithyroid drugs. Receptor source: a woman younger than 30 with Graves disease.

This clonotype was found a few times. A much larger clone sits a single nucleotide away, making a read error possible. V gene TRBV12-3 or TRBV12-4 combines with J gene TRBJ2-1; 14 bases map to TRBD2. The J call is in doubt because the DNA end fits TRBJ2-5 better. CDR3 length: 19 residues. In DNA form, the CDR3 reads TGTGCCAACAGTCGTGTCGGCCGCAGACTAGCGGGAGGGCCGGGGACCCAGTACTTC. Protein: CANSRVGRRLAGGPGTQYF.

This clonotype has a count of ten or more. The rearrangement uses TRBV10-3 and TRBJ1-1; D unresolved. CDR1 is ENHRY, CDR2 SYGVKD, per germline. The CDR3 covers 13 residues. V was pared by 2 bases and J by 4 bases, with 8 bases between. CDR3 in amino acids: CAISEGPSTEAFF. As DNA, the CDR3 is TGTGCCATCAGTGAGGGGCCAAGCACTGAAGCTTTCTTT.

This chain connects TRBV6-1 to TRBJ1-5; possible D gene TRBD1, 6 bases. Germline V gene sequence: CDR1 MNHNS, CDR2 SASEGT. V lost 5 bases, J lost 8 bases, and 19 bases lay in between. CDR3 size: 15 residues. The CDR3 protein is CASSLRGEGGEPQHF. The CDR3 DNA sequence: TGTGCCAGCAGTCTAAGGGGGGAAGGCGGGGAGCCCCAGCATTTT.

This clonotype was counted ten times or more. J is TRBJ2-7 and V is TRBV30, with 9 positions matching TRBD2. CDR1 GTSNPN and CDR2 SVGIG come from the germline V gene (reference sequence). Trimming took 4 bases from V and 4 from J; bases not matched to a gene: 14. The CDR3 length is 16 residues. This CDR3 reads CAWNPARSGRRYEQYF. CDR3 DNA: TGTGCCTGGAACCCCGCAAGGAGCGGGAGGAGGTACGAGCAGTACTTC.

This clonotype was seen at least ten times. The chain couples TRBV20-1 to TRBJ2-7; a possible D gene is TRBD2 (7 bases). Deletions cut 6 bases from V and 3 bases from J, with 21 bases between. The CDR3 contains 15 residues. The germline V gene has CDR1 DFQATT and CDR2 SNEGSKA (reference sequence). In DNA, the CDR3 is TGCAGTGCGGGAGGGGGAGCAGGGGCTGACTACGAGCAGTACTTC. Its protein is CSAGGGAGADYEQYF.